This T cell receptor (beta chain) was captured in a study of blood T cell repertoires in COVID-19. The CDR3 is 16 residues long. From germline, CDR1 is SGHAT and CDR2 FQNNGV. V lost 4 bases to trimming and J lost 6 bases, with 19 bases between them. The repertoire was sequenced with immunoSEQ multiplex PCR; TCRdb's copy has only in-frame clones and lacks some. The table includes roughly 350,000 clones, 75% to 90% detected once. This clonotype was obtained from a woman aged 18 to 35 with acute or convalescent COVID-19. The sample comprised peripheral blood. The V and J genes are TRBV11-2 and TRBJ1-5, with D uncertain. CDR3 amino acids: CASSSSFPDNGQPQHF. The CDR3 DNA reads TGTGCCAGCAGCTCATCTTTCCCAGACAATGGTCAGCCCCAGCATTTT.